The 31 T cell receptor beta chains below were found in one sample sequenced in a study of T cells in Graves' hyperthyroidism and ophthalmopathy. Amplified regions were TCR beta CDR3 sequences from RNA transcripts. TCR CDR3 regions were first amplified by RT-PCR with HTBI primers. TCRdb used MiXCR to reprocess the multiplex PCR reads, holding one entry per CDR3 protein. The sample consists of almost 600,000 distinct CDR3 sequences, roughly 50% of them appearing once. Sequencing was performed on peripheral blood or thyroid tissue (not recorded which). All receptors derive from a woman between 18 and 29 years old with Graves' hyperthyroidism.

The chain employs TRBV2 and TRBJ2-7; TRBD1 matches at 7 bases. The V gene end was trimmed by 8 bases and the J gene end by 2 bases; junction bases not matched to a gene: 9. The CDR3 totals 14 residues. CDR1 is SNHLY and CDR2 is FYNNEI in the germline V gene. The CDR3 sequence: CASSDRTHPYEQYF. As DNA, the CDR3 is TGTGCCAGCTCGGACAGGACCCATCCCTACGAGCAGTACTTC.

This clonotype has just a few counts. The V gene is TRBV12-3 or TRBV12-4, the J gene TRBJ2-3; D perhaps matches TRBD2 (6 bases). Trimming stripped 6 bases from V and 3 bases from J, with 16 bases between. The CDR3 length is 15 residues. Here the CDR3 DNA reads TGTGCCAGCAGCACCGGGACTCCCGGGACAGATACGCAGTATTTT. It encodes CASSTGTPGTDTQYF.

This clonotype was recorded many times. V usage is TRBV6-5 and J usage is TRBJ1-3; D remains ambiguous. The V gene lost 2 bases and the J gene lost 2 bases, with 10 bases spanning the gap. In germline, CDR1 is MNHEY, CDR2 SVGAGI. The CDR3 extends over 15 amino acids. The CDR3 region is CASSYNLPPGNTIYF. The CDR3 DNA follows: TGTGCCAGCAGTTACAATCTTCCCCCTGGAAACACCATATATTTT.

In its sample, this clonotype was seen many times. The gene calls are TRBV12-3 or TRBV12-4 and TRBJ1-4, with D uncertain. The CDR3 loop spans 13 amino acids. Trimming took off 6 bases at V and 6 bases at J, with 11 bases between the two ends. This CDR3 reads CASSTGSYEKLFF. CDR3 in DNA: TGTGCCAGCAGCACGGGCAGCTATGAAAAACTGTTTTTT.

The table lists this clonotype with many counts. This sequence joins TRBV4-1 and TRBJ2-5, with TRBD1 matching 7 bases. V dropped 2 bases and J dropped 1; count of bases not matched to a gene: 1. Germline V gene data show CDR1 as MGHRA and CDR2 as YSYEKL. This CDR3 region has 14 residues. In DNA, the CDR3 is TGCGCCAGCAGCCAAAGGGACAGCCAAGAGACCCAGTACTTC. Translating it yields CASSQRDSQETQYF.

The genes are TRBV7-9 and TRBJ1-1, with D possibly being TRBD1 (6 bases). The CDR3 extends over 17 amino acids. Germline CDR1 SEHNR, CDR2 FQNEAQ (reference sequence). Between the trimmed V and J ends, which lost 3 bases and 0 bases, there was a span of 17 bases. The CDR3: CASSFASGGRLNTEAFF. As DNA, the CDR3 is TGTGCCAGCAGCTTCGCTAGCGGGGGGCGACTGAACACTGAAGCTTTCTTT.

This clonotype showed up many times. The V call is TRBV6-5, the J call TRBJ1-2, with 10 bases that match TRBD1. Losses at the gene ends were 5 bases for V and 3 bases for J; bases not matched to a gene: 6. Germline V gene lookup returns CDR1 MNHEY and CDR2 SVGAGI. The CDR3 runs to 15 residues. The CDR3: CASSTPGQGYYGYTF. CDR3 nucleotide sequence: TGTGCCAGCAGTACTCCGGGACAGGGGTACTATGGCTACACCTTC.

With regard to this clonotype: This likely comes from a read error, as the CDR3 has no conserved phenylalanine or tryptophan at its end. J is TRBJ1-1 and V is TRBV25-1; D is unclear. The CDR3 spans 13 residues. Germline V gene data show CDR1 as MGHDK and CDR2 as SYGVNS. The V and J ends lost 2 bases and 6 bases respectively, with 10 bases between them. CDR3 sequence (DNA): TGTGCCAGCAGTGAACCAACCCGGGCTGAAGCTTTCTCT. Translation gives CASSEPTRAEAFS.

This clonotype showed up many times. The chain combines TRBV5-5 with TRBJ1-2; 9 positions agree with TRBD1. V shed 3 bases and J 3 bases; nucleotides not matched to a gene: 3. The CDR3 has 14 residues. The V gene's germline CDR1 is SGHKS and CDR2 YYEKEE (reference sequence). DNA of the CDR3: TGTGCCAGCAGCTCGGGACAGGGCGACTATGGCTACACCTTC. This encodes CASSSGQGDYGYTF.

CDR3 protein: CSVEGTGSNQPQHF. CDR3 sequence (DNA): TGCAGCGTTGAGGGGACAGGGTCCAATCAGCCCCAGCATTTT. This sequence joins TRBV29-1 and TRBJ1-5, with 9 bases aligning to TRBD1. Germline lookup yields CDR1 SQVTM and CDR2 ANQGSEA. The CDR3 extends over 14 amino acids. Unmatched junction bases numbered 3, after V lost 3 bases and J lost 3 bases.

This clonotype was seen repeatedly, ten times or more. The CDR3 loop is CASSTRRGTGLWEQYF. The CDR3 DNA reads TGTGCCAGCAGTACCCGCCGGGGGACAGGGCTGTGGGAGCAGTACTTC. The V and J genes are TRBV12-3 or TRBV12-4 and TRBJ2-7; TRBD1 agrees at 9 bases. This CDR3 comprises 16 residues. With 5 bases clipped from V and 7 bases from J, the junction kept 15 bases outside the gene matches.

In its sample, this clonotype was seen a few times. The chain carries TRBV2 and TRBJ2-3, with D possibly being TRBD1 (5 bases). Looked up from germline, CDR1 is SNHLY and CDR2 is FYNNEI. The CDR3 sequence is 13 residues long. V lost 4 bases to trimming and J lost 7 bases, with 12 bases between them. Written as DNA, the CDR3 is TGTGCCAGCAGTGGGGGCAGGGCGAATACGCAGTATTTT. This sequence encodes CASSGGRANTQYF.

This clonotype was seen a handful of times. The rearrangement links TRBV27 to TRBJ2-7; no definite D call. The CDR3 has 12 residues. CDR1 and CDR2 from the germline V gene are MNHEY and SMNVEV (reference sequence). V was clipped by 5 bases and J by 3 bases, with 8 bases between them. Written as DNA, the CDR3 is TGTGCCAGCAGTGGCACCCACTACGAGCAGTACTTC. Its protein product is CASSGTHYEQYF.

The chain carries TRBV7-6 and TRBJ2-2, with 10 bases matching TRBD1. V dropped 6 bases and J dropped 4; count of bases not matched to a gene: 8. This CDR3 has 16 residues. Germline loops: CDR1 SGHVS, CDR2 FNYEAQ. The CDR3 DNA reads as TGTGCCAGCAGTTCGGGGACAGGGGTTGGCACCGGGGAGCTGTTTTTT. Protein product: CASSSGTGVGTGELFF. The complete variable domain, with remaining parts taken from reference TRBV7-6 and TRBJ2-2, reads GAGVSQSPRYKVTKRGQDVALRCDPISGHVSLYWYRQALGQGPEFLTYFNYEAQQDKSGLPNDRFSAERPEGSISTLTIQRTEQRDSAMYRCASSSGTGVGTGELFFGEGSRLTVL.

This clonotype was found many times. This rearrangement joins TRBV6-5 to TRBJ1-1, with D possibly matching TRBD1 (6 bases). Germline CDR1 is MNHEY and CDR2 is SVGAGI. Between the trimmed V and J ends, which lost 0 bases and 2 bases, there was a span of 10 bases. This CDR3 comprises 15 residues. CDR3 sequence reads: CASSYSWTVNTEAFF. The CDR3 bases are TGTGCCAGCAGTTACTCATGGACAGTCAACACTGAAGCTTTCTTT.

In this sample, this clonotype turned up many times. The chain uses TRBV12-3 or TRBV12-4 and TRBJ2-7; TRBD2 is a possible D gene (5 bases). Trimming pared 2 bases from V and 5 bases from J, leaving 10 bases between. The CDR3 loop spans 13 amino acids. CDR3 sequence reads: CASSLRGDHEQYF. CDR3 DNA sequence: TGTGCCAGCAGTTTACGGGGAGACCACGAGCAGTACTTC.

In its sample, this clonotype was seen many times. V gene TRBV24-1 combines with J gene TRBJ1-1, with D possibly being TRBD1 (5 bases). This CDR3 spans 13 amino acids. Germline V gene lookup returns CDR1 KGHDR and CDR2 SFDVKD. Deletions cut 5 bases from V and 7 bases from J, with 13 bases between. The CDR3 is CATSAGGAVEAFF. CDR3 nucleotides: TGTGCCACCAGTGCGGGTGGGGCGGTTGAAGCTTTCTTT.

This clonotype came up a few times. The chain joins TRBV11-3 to TRBJ2-7, with TRBD1 as a possible D gene (6 bases). The CDR3 contains 16 residues. CDR1 is SGHNT and CDR2 is YENEEA in the germline V gene. V was cut by 4 bases and J by 3 bases, with 19 bases left in between. The chain's CDR3 is CASSSPSTGPSYEQYF. The CDR3 DNA sequence: TGTGCCAGCAGCTCCCCCTCAACAGGGCCAAGCTACGAGCAGTACTTC.

The genes are TRBV2 and TRBJ2-7; D is undetermined. This CDR3 comprises 13 residues. The germline V gene encodes CDR1 SNHLY and CDR2 FYNNEI. The V end was cut by 8 bases, the J end by 1 base, with 12 bases between. CDR3 in DNA: TGTGCCAGCCGAAAGGTATCTTCCTACGAGCAGTACTTC. Its translation: CASRKVSSYEQYF.

There are many counts of this clonotype. V is TRBV2 and J is TRBJ2-7; 7 positions match TRBD1. Losses at the gene ends were 6 bases for V and 7 bases for J; bases not matched to a gene: 6. CDR1 is SNHLY and CDR2 is FYNNEI in the germline V gene. CDR3 length equals 12 residues. This CDR3 is CASSPTGNEQYF. For the CDR3, the DNA is TGTGCCAGCAGCCCGACAGGGAATGAGCAGTACTTC. Drawing the rest from reference TRBV2 and TRBJ2-7, the complete variable domain is EPEVTQTPSHQVTQMGQEVILRCVPISNHLYFYWYRQILGQKVEFLVSFYNNEISEKSEIFDDQFSVERPDGSNFTLKIRSTKLEDSAMYFCASSPTGNEQYFGPGTRLTVT.

This rearrangement joins TRBV27 to TRBJ2-7; TRBD1 aligns across 8 bases. Unmatched junction bases numbered 9, after V lost 5 bases and J lost 3 bases. The CDR3 loop spans 15 amino acids. Germline V gives CDR1 MNHEY, CDR2 SMNVEV (reference sequence). The CDR3 DNA reads TGTGCCAGCAGTATCGCGGGACAGGTATACTACGAGCAGTACTTC. It translates to CASSIAGQVYYEQYF.

This clonotype was seen many times. V and J are TRBV11-2 and TRBJ2-7; 10 positions match TRBD2. The CDR3 runs to 14 residues. Germline V gene sequence: CDR1 SGHAT, CDR2 FQNNGV. The V segment lost 3 bases and the J segment 5 bases; nucleotides outside the gene matches: 4. CDR3 in DNA: TGTGCCAGCAGCTTTGGGACTAGCGTCCACGAGCAGTACTTC. It encodes CASSFGTSVHEQYF.

This clonotype has ten or more counts. The V and J genes are TRBV15 and TRBJ1-5; D might be TRBD1 (5 bases). Trimming took off 1 base at V and 6 bases at J, with 13 bases between the two ends. The CDR3 runs to 15 residues. Germline V gene data show CDR1 as LNHNV and CDR2 as YYDKDF (reference sequence). CDR3 amino acids: CATSRGMQGGQPQHF. Written as DNA, the CDR3 is TGTGCCACCAGCAGAGGGATGCAGGGTGGTCAGCCCCAGCATTTT.

For this clonotype: A read error may explain this, as a much larger clone is one base away. The conserved phenylalanine or tryptophan is not found at the CDR3 terminus, so this likely reflects a read error. The limits of the CDR3 on the DNA are not certain, so only TCRdb's listed CDR3 is given. This rearrangement joins TRBV10-3 to TRBJ1-1. Germline values: CDR1 ENHRY, CDR2 SYGVKD. The CDR3 is 9 residues long, ends included. The chain's CDR3 is CAISYGSGG.

This clonotype was seen many times. The chain is built from TRBV3-1 and TRBJ2-5; possibly TRBD2 for D (5 bases). V was pared by 0 bases and J by 4 bases, with 9 bases between. This CDR3 spans 14 amino acids. CDR1 and CDR2 from the germline V gene are LGHDT and YNNKEL (reference sequence). The chain's CDR3 is CASSQESGRETQYF. The CDR3 bases are TGTGCCAGCAGCCAAGAAAGCGGAAGAGAGACCCAGTACTTC.

The gene calls are TRBV7-9 and TRBJ2-2; D is unclear. The CDR3 totals 13 residues. Germline CDR1 reads SEHNR; CDR2 reads FQNEAQ (reference sequence). The V end lost 3 bases, the J end lost 5 bases, and 7 bases lay between the germline ends. The CDR3 protein is CASSFSETGELFF. In DNA form, the CDR3 reads TGTGCCAGCAGCTTCAGTGAGACCGGGGAGCTGTTTTTT. Looking up the rest from reference TRBV7-9 and TRBJ2-2 gives the full variable domain: DTGVSQNPRHKITKRGQNVTFRCDPISEHNRLYWYRQTLGQGPEFLTYFQNEAQLEKSRLLSDRFSAERPKGSFSTLEIQRTEQGDSAMYLCASSFSETGELFFGEGSRLTVL.

The CDR3 bases are TGTGCCAGCTCACCACAAGTCTCTGGAAACACCATATATTTT. Encoded protein: CASSPQVSGNTIYF. V and J are TRBV14 and TRBJ1-3; D unresolved. With 8 bases removed from V and 0 bases from J, the gap between germline ends came to 11 bases. Germline values: CDR1 SGHDN, CDR2 FVKESK. The length of the CDR3 is 14 residues.

The rearrangement joins TRBV2 to TRBJ2-3; no reliable D call. Trimming removed 4 bases from V and 2 bases from J, with 10 bases in between. Looked up from germline, CDR1 is SNHLY and CDR2 is FYNNEI. The CDR3 length is 14 residues. Here the CDR3 DNA reads TGTGCCAGCAGTGGGATAGGGCCCACAGATACGCAGTATTTT. Translated, it gives CASSGIGPTDTQYF.

On this clonotype: Given a much more abundant clone one base away, this may be a read error. The genes are TRBV7-9 and TRBJ2-7, with 7 bases fitting TRBD2. J was trimmed by 7 bases and V by 2 bases; bases with no gene match: 2. The CDR3 length is 12 residues. The germline gives CDR1 SEHNR, CDR2 FQNEAQ (reference sequence). CDR3 amino acids: CASSLQRGEQYF. The CDR3 bases are TGTGCCAGCAGCTTACAGCGGGGTGAGCAGTACTTC.

V usage is TRBV13 and J usage is TRBJ1-1; TRBD1 might be the D (5 bases). There are 14 residues in the CDR3. V was trimmed by 3 bases and J by 5 bases, leaving 13 bases between them. CDR1 and CDR2 from the germline V gene are PRHDT and FYEKMQ (reference sequence). This CDR3 is CASSFGPRGTEAFF. For the CDR3, the DNA is TGTGCCAGCAGCTTTGGACCCCGGGGGACTGAAGCTTTCTTT.

This clonotype was counted ten times or more. The chain carries TRBV19 and TRBJ2-2; 10 nucleotides match TRBD2. The CDR3 totals 16 residues. Germline-derived CDR1 and CDR2 are LNHDA and SQIVND (reference sequence). V shed 5 bases and J 5 bases; nucleotides not matched to a gene: 8. Here the CDR3 reads CASSGVAGGGTGELFF. Written as DNA, the CDR3 is TGTGCCAGTAGTGGAGTAGCGGGAGGTGGTACCGGGGAGCTGTTTTTT.